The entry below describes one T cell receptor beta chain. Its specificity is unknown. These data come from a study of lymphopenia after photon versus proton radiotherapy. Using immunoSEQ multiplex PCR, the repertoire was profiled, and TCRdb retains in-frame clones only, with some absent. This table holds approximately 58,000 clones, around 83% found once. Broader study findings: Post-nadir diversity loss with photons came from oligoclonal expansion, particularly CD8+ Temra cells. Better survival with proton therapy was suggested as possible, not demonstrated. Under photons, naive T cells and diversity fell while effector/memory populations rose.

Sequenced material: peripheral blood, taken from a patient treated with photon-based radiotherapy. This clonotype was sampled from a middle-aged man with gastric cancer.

The CDR3 DNA reads as TGTGCCAGCAGCTTAGCGATGAACACTGAAGCTTTCTTT. It encodes CASSLAMNTEAFF. The gene calls are TRBV7-9 and TRBJ1-1; D ambiguous. Per germline, CDR1 SEHNR and CDR2 FQNEAQ (reference sequence). The germline V and J ends were trimmed by 0 bases and 0 bases, with 2 bases remaining between them. CDR3 length: 13 amino acids. The entire variable domain, with the rest obtained from reference TRBV7-9 and TRBJ1-1, is as follows: DTGVSQNPRHKITKRGQNVTFRCDPISEHNRLYWYRQTLGQGPEFLTYFQNEAQLEKSRLLSDRFSAERPKGSFSTLEIQRTEQGDSAMYLCASSLAMNTEAFFGQGTRLTVV.